Following are 10 T cell receptor beta chains from one sample sequenced in a study of lymphopenia after photon versus proton radiotherapy. Produced via immunoSEQ multiplex PCR; TCRdb's table is partial and in-frame only. This table holds some 70,000 clones, about nine tenths found once. The sample in question was peripheral blood, obtained from a patient treated with proton-based radiotherapy. The receptor source for this set is a man older than 75 with esophageal cancer.

This clone has just one count. The chain couples TRBV6-5 to TRBJ1-2; no reliable D call. CDR3 length equals 10 residues. CDR1 is MNHEY and CDR2 is SVGAGI in the germline V gene. V lost 5 bases and J 14 bases, leaving 12 bases between the germline ends. CDR3 loop: CASSERAATF. CDR3 in DNA: TGTGCCAGCAGTGAAAGGGCAGCGACCTTC.

This rearrangement joins TRBV7-9 to TRBJ1-1; weak D call: TRBD1 (5 bases). V was cut by 5 bases and J by 1 base, with 17 bases left in between. Per germline, CDR1 SEHNR and CDR2 FQNEAQ (reference sequence). The CDR3 contains 16 residues. Here the CDR3 DNA reads TGTGCCAGCAGCCAAAGACCGGAAACAGGGAACACTGAAGCTTTCTTT. Translated, it gives CASSQRPETGNTEAFF.

The chain recombines TRBV7-2 with TRBJ1-5; TRBD1 agrees at 9 bases. After removal of 6 bases from V and 2 bases from J, the junction contained 8 bases not matched to a gene. There are 16 residues in the CDR3. CDR1 and CDR2 (germline): SGHTA, FQGNSA. Here the CDR3 reads CASRPGQGDRNQPQHF. The CDR3 DNA sequence: TGTGCCAGCAGACCGGGACAGGGTGATCGCAATCAGCCCCAGCATTTT.

The rearrangement uses TRBV6-5 and TRBJ1-1; 8 nucleotides agree with TRBD1. The CDR3 contains 13 residues. V shed 6 bases and J 4 bases; nucleotides not matched to a gene: 4. Germline CDR1 and CDR2: MNHEY and SVGAGI. Here the CDR3 reads CASSRQGSTEAFF. The CDR3 bases are TGTGCCAGCAGCCGACAGGGGTCCACTGAAGCTTTCTTT.

The chain links TRBV19 to TRBJ2-3; 9 positions match TRBD1. This CDR3 is built from 14 residues. Germline CDR1 reads LNHDA; CDR2 reads SQIVND (reference sequence). V was clipped by 10 bases and J by 1 base; unmatched bases: 6. DNA of the CDR3: TGTGCCACCAACAGGGGGCTCGGCACAGATACGCAGTATTTT. It is translated as CATNRGLGTDTQYF.

The V gene is TRBV18, the J gene TRBJ1-6; D gene ambiguous. The CDR3 loop spans 16 amino acids. Trimming left V 2 bases short and J 6 bases short, with 14 bases between. Germline lookup yields CDR1 KGHSH and CDR2 LQKENI. The CDR3 reads CASSPNGLAANSPLHF. DNA of the CDR3: TGTGCCAGCTCACCAAACGGATTGGCAGCTAATTCACCCCTCCACTTT. Full variable domain (remainder filled in from reference TRBV18 and TRBJ1-6): NAGVMQNPRHLVRRRGQEARLRCSPMKGHSHVYWYRQLPEEGLKFMVYLQKENIIDESGMPKERFSAEFPKEGPSILRIQQVVRGDSAAYFCASSPNGLAANSPLHFGNGTRLTVT.

This clone was counted once. This rearrangement joins TRBV10-1 to TRBJ2-7; D ambiguous. Germline V gene lookup returns CDR1 WNHNN and CDR2 SYGVQD (reference sequence). The CDR3 contains 12 residues. V lost 6 bases to trimming and J lost 6 bases, with 12 bases between them. Written as DNA, the CDR3 is TGCGCCAGCAGCCAGGATCAAATCGAGCAGTACTTC. Translating it yields CASSQDQIEQYF.

V gene TRBV7-2 combines with J gene TRBJ2-7, with 14 positions matching TRBD2. Germline CDR1 SGHTA, CDR2 FQGNSA. This CDR3 region has 18 residues. V trimming: 1 base; J trimming: 0 bases; junction bases outside the gene matches: 5. The CDR3 bases are TGTGCCAGCAGCTTAGGAGTGGGACTAGCGGGAGTCTCCTACGAGCAGTACTTC. Translating it yields CASSLGVGLAGVSYEQYF.

This clone was observed a handful of times. The V call is TRBV25-1, the J call TRBJ2-1, with D possibly being TRBD2 (6 bases). This CDR3 has 15 residues. CDR1 is MGHDK, CDR2 SYGVNS, per germline. V dropped 2 bases and J dropped 1 base, with 9 bases sitting between them. CDR3 DNA sequence: TGTGCCAGCAGTGAACATAGCGGATCCTACAATGAGCAGTTCTTC. It encodes CASSEHSGSYNEQFF.

V usage is TRBV11-2 and J usage is TRBJ1-3; no definite D call. Germline assignment: CDR1 SGHAT and CDR2 FQNNGV. The CDR3 has 13 residues. The V and J ends lost 4 bases and 4 bases respectively, with 8 bases between them. The CDR3 DNA sequence: TGTGCCAGCAGCTCCAGTAGAGGAAACACCATATATTTT. Encoded protein: CASSSSRGNTIYF.